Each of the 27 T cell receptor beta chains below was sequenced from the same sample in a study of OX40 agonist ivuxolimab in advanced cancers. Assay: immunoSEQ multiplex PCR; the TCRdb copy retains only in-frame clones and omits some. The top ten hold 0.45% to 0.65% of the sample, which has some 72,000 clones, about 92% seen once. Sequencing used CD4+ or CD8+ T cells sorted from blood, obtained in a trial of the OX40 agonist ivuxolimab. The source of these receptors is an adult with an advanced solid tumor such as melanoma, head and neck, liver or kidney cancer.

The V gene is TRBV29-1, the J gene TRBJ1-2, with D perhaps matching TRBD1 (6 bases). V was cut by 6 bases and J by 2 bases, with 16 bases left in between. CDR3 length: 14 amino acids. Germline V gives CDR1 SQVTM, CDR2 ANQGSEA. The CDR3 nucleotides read TGCAGCGTACCCTCGGGACAACGAAACTATGGCTACACCTTC. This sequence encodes CSVPSGQRNYGYTF.

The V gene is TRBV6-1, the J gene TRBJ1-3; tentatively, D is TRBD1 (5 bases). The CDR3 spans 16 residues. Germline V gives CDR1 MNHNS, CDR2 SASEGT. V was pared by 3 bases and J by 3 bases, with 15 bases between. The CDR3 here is CASSEQPGSNGNTIYF. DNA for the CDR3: TGTGCCAGCAGTGAGCAGCCAGGGAGTAATGGAAACACCATATATTTT.

The CDR3 nucleotides are TGTGCCAGTAGTTACCCAGGGGGCGGTGGTCAGCCCCAGCATTTT. This sequence encodes CASSYPGGGGQPQHF. The V gene is TRBV19, the J gene TRBJ1-5; 8 bases match TRBD1. Germline CDR1 reads LNHDA; CDR2 reads SQIVND (reference sequence). This CDR3 contains 15 residues. J was trimmed by 6 bases and V by 5 bases; bases with no gene match: 9.

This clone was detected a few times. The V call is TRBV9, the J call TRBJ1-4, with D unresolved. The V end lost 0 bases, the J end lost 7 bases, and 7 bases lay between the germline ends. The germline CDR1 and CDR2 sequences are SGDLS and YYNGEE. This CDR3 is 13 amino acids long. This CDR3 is CASSVDRGEKLFF. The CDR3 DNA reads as TGTGCCAGCAGCGTAGACAGAGGTGAAAAACTGTTTTTT.

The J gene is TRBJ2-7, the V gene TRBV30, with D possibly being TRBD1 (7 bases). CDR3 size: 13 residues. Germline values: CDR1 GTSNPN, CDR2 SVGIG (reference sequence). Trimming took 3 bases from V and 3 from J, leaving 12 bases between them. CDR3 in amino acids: CAWSRGERYEQYF. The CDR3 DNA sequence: TGTGCCTGGAGCAGGGGGGAGCGCTACGAGCAGTACTTC.

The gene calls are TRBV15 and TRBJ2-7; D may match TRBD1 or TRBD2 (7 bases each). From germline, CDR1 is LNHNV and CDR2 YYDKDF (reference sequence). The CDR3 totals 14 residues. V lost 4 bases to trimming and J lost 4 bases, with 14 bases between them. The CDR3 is CATSTGRGRYEQYF. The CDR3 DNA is TGTGCCACCAGCACGGGGAGGGGGCGGTACGAGCAGTACTTC.

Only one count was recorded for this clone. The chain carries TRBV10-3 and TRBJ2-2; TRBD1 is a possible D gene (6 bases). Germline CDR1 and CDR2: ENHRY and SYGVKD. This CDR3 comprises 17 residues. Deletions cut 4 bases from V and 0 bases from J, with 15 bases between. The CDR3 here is CAISVGSGTTNTGELFF. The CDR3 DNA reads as TGTGCCATCAGTGTGGGTTCCGGGACAACGAACACCGGGGAGCTGTTTTTT.

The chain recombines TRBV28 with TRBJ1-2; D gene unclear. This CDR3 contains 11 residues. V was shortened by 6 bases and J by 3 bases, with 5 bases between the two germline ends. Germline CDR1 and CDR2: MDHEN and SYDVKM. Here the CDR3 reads CASRPDYGYTF. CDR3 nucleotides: TGTGCCAGCAGGCCGGACTATGGCTACACCTTC.

CDR3 region: CASSQASTYNEQFF. In nucleotides, the CDR3 is TGTGCCAGCAGCCAAGCCAGTACCTACAATGAGCAGTTCTTC. The chain couples TRBV14 to TRBJ2-1, with D unresolved. Germline V gene sequence: CDR1 SGHDN, CDR2 FVKESK. Trimming cost V 1 base and J 2 bases, with 6 bases left between them. There are 14 residues in the CDR3.

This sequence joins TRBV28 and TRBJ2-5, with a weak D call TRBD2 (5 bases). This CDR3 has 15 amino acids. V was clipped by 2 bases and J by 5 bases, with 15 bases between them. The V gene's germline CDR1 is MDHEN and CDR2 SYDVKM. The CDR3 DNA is TGTGCCAGCAGTTTACCGTCGACGGGGTCTGAGACCCAGTACTTC. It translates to CASSLPSTGSETQYF.

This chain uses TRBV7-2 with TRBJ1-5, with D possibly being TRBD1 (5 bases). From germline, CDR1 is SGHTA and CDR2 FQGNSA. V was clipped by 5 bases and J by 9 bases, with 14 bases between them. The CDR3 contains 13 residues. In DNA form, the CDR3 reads TGTGCCAGCAGCCCAGGGACGCGGAGGCCCCAGCATTTT. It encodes CASSPGTRRPQHF.

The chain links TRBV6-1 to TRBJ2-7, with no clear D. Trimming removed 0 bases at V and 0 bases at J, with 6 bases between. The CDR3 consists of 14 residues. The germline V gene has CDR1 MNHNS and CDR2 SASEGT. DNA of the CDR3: TGTGCCAGCAGTGAAGCTTGGGACTCCTACGAGCAGTACTTC. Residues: CASSEAWDSYEQYF.

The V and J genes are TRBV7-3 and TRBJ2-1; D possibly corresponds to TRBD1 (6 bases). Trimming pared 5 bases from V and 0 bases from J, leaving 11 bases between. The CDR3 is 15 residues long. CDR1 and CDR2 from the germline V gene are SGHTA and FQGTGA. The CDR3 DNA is TGTGCCAGCAGCACAACAGGGAGCTCCTACAATGAGCAGTTCTTC. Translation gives CASSTTGSSYNEQFF.

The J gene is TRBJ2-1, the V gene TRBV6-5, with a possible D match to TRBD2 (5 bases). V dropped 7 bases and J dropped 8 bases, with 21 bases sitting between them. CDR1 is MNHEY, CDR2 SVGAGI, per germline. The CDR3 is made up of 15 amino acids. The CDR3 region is CASTDATRSPYEQFF. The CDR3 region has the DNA TGTGCCAGCACCGACGCCACTAGGAGCCCCTATGAGCAGTTCTTC.

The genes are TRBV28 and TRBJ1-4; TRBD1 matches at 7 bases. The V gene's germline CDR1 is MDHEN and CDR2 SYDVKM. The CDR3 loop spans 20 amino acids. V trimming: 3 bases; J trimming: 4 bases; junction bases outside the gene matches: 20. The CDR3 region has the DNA TGTGCCAGCAGTTTCTATTTGGACCCGGGACAGCTTCTTTTTAATGAAAAACTGTTTTTT. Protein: CASSFYLDPGQLLFNEKLFF.

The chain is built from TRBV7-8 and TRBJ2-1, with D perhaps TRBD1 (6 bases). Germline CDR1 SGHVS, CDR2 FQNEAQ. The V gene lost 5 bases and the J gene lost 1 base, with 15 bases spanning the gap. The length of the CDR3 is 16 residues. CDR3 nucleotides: TGTGCCAGCAGCCCAAGTAGGGACATTTCCTACAATGAGCAGTTCTTC. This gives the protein CASSPSRDISYNEQFF. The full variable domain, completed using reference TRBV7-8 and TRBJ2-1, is GAGVSQSPRYKVAKRGQDVALRCDPISGHVSLFWYQQALGQGPEFLTYFQNEAQLDKSGLPSDRFFAERPEGSVSTLKIQRTQQEDSAVYLCASSPSRDISYNEQFFGPGTRLTVL.

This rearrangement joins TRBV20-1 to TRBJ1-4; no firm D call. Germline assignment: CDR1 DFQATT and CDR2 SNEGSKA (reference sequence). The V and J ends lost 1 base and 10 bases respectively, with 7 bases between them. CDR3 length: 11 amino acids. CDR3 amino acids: CSARARLKLFF. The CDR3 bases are TGCAGTGCTAGAGCTCGTCTAAAACTGTTTTTT.

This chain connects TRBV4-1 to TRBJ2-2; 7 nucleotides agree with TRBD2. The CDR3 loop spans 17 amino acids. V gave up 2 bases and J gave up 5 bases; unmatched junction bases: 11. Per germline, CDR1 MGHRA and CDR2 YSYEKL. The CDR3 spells CASSQYGTTQTTGELFF. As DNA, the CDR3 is TGCGCCAGCAGCCAATACGGGACTACGCAAACGACCGGGGAGCTGTTTTTT.

CDR3: CASSYSRGPGELFF. The CDR3 DNA reads as TGTGCCAGCAGTTACTCGAGAGGCCCCGGGGAGCTGTTTTTT. V and J are TRBV6-5 and TRBJ2-2; no clear D. The CDR3 length is 14 residues. V was clipped by 0 bases and J by 6 bases, with 8 bases between them. CDR1 is MNHEY and CDR2 is SVGAGI in the germline V gene.

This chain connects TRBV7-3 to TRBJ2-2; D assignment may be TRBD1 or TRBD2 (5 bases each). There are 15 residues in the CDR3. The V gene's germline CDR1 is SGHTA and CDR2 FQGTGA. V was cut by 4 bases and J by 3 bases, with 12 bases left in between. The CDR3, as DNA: TGTGCCAGCAGCTCGACCGGGACCTACACCGGGGAGCTGTTTTTT. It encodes CASSSTGTYTGELFF.

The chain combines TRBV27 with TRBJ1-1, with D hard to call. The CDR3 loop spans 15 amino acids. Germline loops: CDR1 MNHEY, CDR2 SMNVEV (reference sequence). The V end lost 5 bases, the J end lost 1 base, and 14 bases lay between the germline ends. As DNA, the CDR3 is TGTGCCAGCAGTCACCGCCCGTTGGGGAACACTGAAGCTTTCTTT. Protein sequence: CASSHRPLGNTEAFF.

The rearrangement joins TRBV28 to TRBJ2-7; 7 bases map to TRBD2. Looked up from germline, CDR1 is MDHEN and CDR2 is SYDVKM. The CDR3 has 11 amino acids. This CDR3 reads CTVQREGKEYF. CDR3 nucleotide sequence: TGTACAGTACAGCGGGAAGGGAAGGAGTACTTC.

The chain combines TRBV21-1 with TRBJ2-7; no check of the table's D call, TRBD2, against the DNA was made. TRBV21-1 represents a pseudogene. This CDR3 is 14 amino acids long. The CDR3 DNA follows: TGTGCCAGCAAAAGGAGGTGGGGATCCTACGAGCAGTACTTC. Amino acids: CASKRRWGSYEQYF.

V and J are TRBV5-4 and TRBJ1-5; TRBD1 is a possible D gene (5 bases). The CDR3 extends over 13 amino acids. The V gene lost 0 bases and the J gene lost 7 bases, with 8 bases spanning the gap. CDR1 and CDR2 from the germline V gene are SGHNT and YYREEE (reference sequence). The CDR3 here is CASSLAGKQPQHF. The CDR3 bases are TGTGCCAGCAGCTTGGCAGGGAAACAGCCCCAGCATTTT.

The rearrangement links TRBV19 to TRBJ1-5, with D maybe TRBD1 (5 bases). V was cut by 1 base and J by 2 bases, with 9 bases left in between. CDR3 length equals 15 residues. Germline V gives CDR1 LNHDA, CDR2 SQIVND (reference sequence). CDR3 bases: TGTGCCAGTAGTATAGGCAGGGCCGGCAATCAGCCCCAGCATTTT. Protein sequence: CASSIGRAGNQPQHF. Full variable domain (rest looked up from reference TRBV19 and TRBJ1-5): DGGITQSPKYLFRKEGQNVTLSCEQNLNHDAMYWYRQDPGQGLRLIYYSQIVNDFQKGDIAEGYSVSREKKESFPLTVTSAQKNPTAFYLCASSIGRAGNQPQHFGDGTRLSIL.

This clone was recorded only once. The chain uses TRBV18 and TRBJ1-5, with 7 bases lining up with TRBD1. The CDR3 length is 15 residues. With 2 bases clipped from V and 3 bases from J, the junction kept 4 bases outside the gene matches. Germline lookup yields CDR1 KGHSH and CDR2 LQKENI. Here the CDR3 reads CASSPGGQINQPQHF. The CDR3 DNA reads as TGTGCCAGCTCACCAGGGGGACAGATCAATCAGCCCCAGCATTTT.

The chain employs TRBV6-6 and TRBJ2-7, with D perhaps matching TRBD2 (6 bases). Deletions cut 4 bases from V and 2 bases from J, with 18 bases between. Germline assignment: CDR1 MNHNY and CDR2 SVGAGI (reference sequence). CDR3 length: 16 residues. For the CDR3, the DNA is TGTGCCAGCAGTTCGCGGGACTCCTCCCGTGCCTACGAGCAGTACTTC. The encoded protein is CASSSRDSSRAYEQYF.